These 28 T cell receptor beta chains originate from one sample sequenced in a study of blood T cell repertoires in COVID-19. The protocol was immunoSEQ multiplex PCR, while the TCRdb copy is restricted to in-frame clones and leaves out a portion. The sample consists of 100,000 to 150,000 clones, over 55% of them appearing once. Sequencing input: peripheral blood. These receptors were taken from a woman in her seventies with acute or convalescent COVID-19.

The chain employs TRBV3-1 (or the pseudogene TRBV3-2) and TRBJ2-3; 7 nucleotides line up with TRBD2. The CDR3 has 12 amino acids. In germline, CDR1 is LGHDT, CDR2 YNNKEL (reference sequence). The J segment lost 6 bases and the V segment lost 4 bases, leaving 1 base of the junction unmatched. CDR3 sequence: CASSLTSDTQYF. In DNA, the CDR3 is TGTGCCAGCAGCCTGACTAGCGATACGCAGTATTTT.

This clone was recorded a few times. The chain joins TRBV9 to TRBJ2-1; D not resolved. This CDR3 is built from 12 residues. The V gene lost 0 bases and the J gene lost 8 bases, with 6 bases spanning the gap. In germline, CDR1 is SGDLS, CDR2 YYNGEE. The CDR3 nucleotides are TGTGCCAGCAGCGTAGCTTTCGATGAGCAGTTCTTC. It codes for CASSVAFDEQFF.

The chain uses TRBV5-4 and TRBJ1-3; 7 nucleotides agree with TRBD1. The V gene end was trimmed by 0 bases and the J gene end by 0 bases; junction bases not matched to a gene: 3. The CDR3 extends over 16 amino acids. CDR1 is SGHNT, CDR2 YYREEE, per germline (reference sequence). CDR3 amino acids: CASSLDRGSSGNTIYF. The CDR3 DNA sequence: TGTGCCAGCAGCTTGGACAGGGGTTCCTCTGGAAACACCATATATTTT.

This chain joins TRBV29-1 and TRBJ1-1; TRBD1 is a possible D gene (5 bases). The CDR3 consists of 13 residues. The germline CDR1 and CDR2 sequences are SQVTM and ANQGSEA. The V end lost 6 bases, the J end lost 12 bases, and 23 bases lay between the germline ends. The CDR3 DNA sequence: TGCAGCGTGGTTAATCGTCAGGGTGGTACAACTTTCTTT. Its protein is CSVVNRQGGTTFF.

The rearrangement links TRBV27 to TRBJ2-3; possibly TRBD2 for D (5 bases). The germline V and J ends were trimmed by 0 bases and 6 bases, with 16 bases remaining between them. Germline CDR1 MNHEY, CDR2 SMNVEV (reference sequence). The CDR3 loop spans 16 amino acids. CDR3 sequence (DNA): TGTGCCAGCAGTTTATCAGCTAGCCTCCTTGAGGATACGCAGTATTTT. It is translated as CASSLSASLLEDTQYF.

This clone was recorded at least ten times. The chain recombines TRBV15 with TRBJ1-4, with unresolved D. Trimming took 5 bases from V and 4 from J, leaving 20 bases between them. From germline, CDR1 is LNHNV and CDR2 YYDKDF (reference sequence). This CDR3 is 17 amino acids long. In DNA form, the CDR3 reads TGTGCCACCAGCCTTTCTCTTCGGGGTGGACTTAATGAAAAACTGTTTTTT. It specifies CATSLSLRGGLNEKLFF.

CDR3 in amino acids: CASTRQGEGYTF. The CDR3, as DNA: TGTGCCAGCACCAGACAGGGGGAGGGCTACACCTTC. The rearrangement joins TRBV6-5 to TRBJ1-2; the match to TRBD1 covers 9 bases. This CDR3 has 12 residues. CDR1 and CDR2 from the germline V gene are MNHEY and SVGAGI. The ends lost 7 bases at V and 8 bases at J; junction bases unmatched: 5.

V gene TRBV2 combines with J gene TRBJ1-2; no firm D call. Trimming took 4 bases from V and 8 from J, leaving 11 bases between them. The CDR3 consists of 12 residues. Germline V gene lookup returns CDR1 SNHLY and CDR2 FYNNEI. CDR3 residues: CASSGDVAGYTF. The CDR3 coding sequence is TGTGCCAGCAGTGGAGACGTAGCGGGCTACACCTTC.

The chain employs TRBV6-5 and TRBJ2-3; the D is unclear. The ends were cut back, 0 bases at V and 6 bases at J, with 10 bases in the middle. CDR1 and CDR2 from the germline V gene are MNHEY and SVGAGI. The CDR3 is 14 residues long. DNA of the CDR3: TGTGCCAGCAGTTACTCCTACCGGCGGGATACGCAGTATTTT. This encodes CASSYSYRRDTQYF.

This sequence joins TRBV29-1 and TRBJ2-7, with TRBD1 identical over 9 bases. The V gene end was trimmed by 1 base and the J gene end by 1 base; junction bases not matched to a gene: 8. The CDR3 is 16 amino acids. Germline-derived CDR1 and CDR2 are SQVTM and ANQGSEA. The CDR3 DNA is TGCAGCGTTGAAGTGCCACGACAGGGGGTATCCTACGAGCAGTACTTC. Protein: CSVEVPRQGVSYEQYF.

The chain joins TRBV23-1 to TRBJ2-1, with 10 bases matching TRBD2. TRBV23-1 is reported as an ORF; its role is uncertain. The CDR3 is made up of 17 amino acids. Losses at the gene ends were 0 bases for V and 3 bases for J; bases not matched to a gene: 5. In nucleotides, the CDR3 is TGCGCCAGCAGTCAATCGTCAGCGGGAGGGGACTACAATGAGCAGTTCTTC. It specifies CASSQSSAGGDYNEQFF.

This chain joins TRBV10-1 and TRBJ2-7; 10 bases line up with TRBD1. Germline-derived CDR1 and CDR2 are WNHNN and SYGVQD (reference sequence). The V segment lost 3 bases and the J segment 4 bases; nucleotides outside the gene matches: 6. The CDR3 extends over 15 amino acids. CDR3 bases: TGCGCCAGCAGTGACCCCGGGACAGGGGTTTACGAGCAGTACTTC. Translation gives CASSDPGTGVYEQYF.

This clone was seen many times. The rearrangement links TRBV11-2 to TRBJ1-1, with D possibly matching TRBD1 (6 bases). Germline CDR1 SGHAT, CDR2 FQNNGV. The CDR3 covers 16 residues. V was shortened by 5 bases and J by 5 bases, with 21 bases between the two germline ends. The CDR3 region is CASSRRVGRGKTEAFF. The CDR3, as DNA: TGTGCCAGCAGCCGGCGGGTCGGAAGGGGGAAAACTGAAGCTTTCTTT.

This chain links TRBV27 with TRBJ1-5; a possible D gene is TRBD1 (6 bases). Trimming pared 5 bases from V and 4 bases from J, leaving 15 bases between. Germline V gene sequence: CDR1 MNHEY, CDR2 SMNVEV (reference sequence). This CDR3 region has 15 residues. The CDR3: CASSPTPTGNQPQHF. The CDR3 DNA follows: TGTGCCAGCAGTCCAACTCCGACAGGAAATCAGCCCCAGCATTTT.

CDR3 DNA sequence: TGTGCCAGCAGCGTCCGGGACAGGGCAGATACGCAGTATTTT. Encoded protein: CASSVRDRADTQYF. The chain recombines TRBV9 with TRBJ2-3; 9 nucleotides align to TRBD1. V lost 2 bases and J lost 4; bases outside the gene matches: 2. The CDR3 contains 14 residues. Germline values: CDR1 SGDLS, CDR2 YYNGEE.

This clone was found a few times. This rearrangement joins TRBV10-3 to TRBJ1-2; D is uncertain. The germline V gene has CDR1 ENHRY and CDR2 SYGVKD. The CDR3 contains 14 residues. Deletions cut 0 bases from V and 2 bases from J, with 7 bases between. CDR3 coding DNA: TGTGCCATCAGTGAGTCTAGCGGGAACTATGGCTACACCTTC. It yields the protein CAISESSGNYGYTF.

The table lists this clone with a few counts. The rearrangement links TRBV2 to TRBJ2-7, with a possible D match to TRBD1 (6 bases). This CDR3 contains 14 residues. Germline V CDR1 and CDR2: SNHLY, FYNNEI. V dropped 8 bases and J dropped 0 bases, with 14 bases sitting between them. CDR3 DNA sequence: TGTGCCAGCCGGACAGCCTATTACTCCTACGAGCAGTACTTC. Protein: CASRTAYYSYEQYF.

This rearrangement joins TRBV19 to TRBJ1-5, with a possible D match to TRBD1 (6 bases). This CDR3 is built from 15 residues. The V gene lost 4 bases and the J gene lost 9 bases, with 19 bases spanning the gap. CDR1 and CDR2 from the germline V gene are LNHDA and SQIVND (reference sequence). CDR3 coding DNA: TGTGCCAGTAGTAGGATTCAGGGGCCCGGTGGGCCCCAGCATTTT. Its protein product is CASSRIQGPGGPQHF. Full variable domain (missing parts from reference TRBV19 and TRBJ1-5): DGGITQSPKYLFRKEGQNVTLSCEQNLNHDAMYWYRQDPGQGLRLIYYSQIVNDFQKGDIAEGYSVSREKKESFPLTVTSAQKNPTAFYLCASSRIQGPGGPQHFGDGTRLSIL.

At least ten counts were recorded for this clone. The chain has TRBV6-1 and TRBJ1-6; possible D gene TRBD1, 6 bases. CDR1 is MNHNS and CDR2 is SASEGT in the germline V gene. The CDR3 covers 18 residues. The ends were cut back, 4 bases at V and 0 bases at J, with 16 bases in the middle. CDR3 sequence (DNA): TGTGCCAGCAGTGCGGACAGAAGGTTAAGCTCCTATAATTCACCCCTCCACTTT. Translating it yields CASSADRRLSSYNSPLHF.

Here the CDR3 DNA reads TGTGCCAGCAGTGTATCGGCGGTCACAGATACGCAGTATTTT. It codes for CASSVSAVTDTQYF. This chain joins TRBV2 and TRBJ2-3; no clear D. CDR3 length equals 14 residues. CDR1 is SNHLY and CDR2 is FYNNEI in the germline V gene. V shed 4 bases and J shed 2 bases, with 10 bases lying between them.

The gene calls are TRBV7-3 and TRBJ1-2; D is uncertain. The CDR3 has 14 residues. From germline, CDR1 is SGHTA and CDR2 FQGTGA. V was shortened by 1 base and J by 4 bases, with 10 bases between the two germline ends. The CDR3, as DNA: TGTGCCAGCAGCTTAAAGGACTTCGGCTATGGCTACACCTTC. Translated: CASSLKDFGYGYTF.

This clone came up once. The chain is built from TRBV9 and TRBJ1-1; maybe TRBD1 (6 bases). V lost 7 bases and J 1 base, leaving 11 bases between the germline ends. The germline V gene encodes CDR1 SGDLS and CDR2 YYNGEE. The CDR3 sequence is 13 residues long. CDR3 DNA: TGTGCCAGCGGGCGGACAGCGAACACTGAAGCTTTCTTT. It is translated as CASGRTANTEAFF.

V usage is TRBV27 and J usage is TRBJ1-1; possibly TRBD1 for D (6 bases). Per germline, CDR1 MNHEY and CDR2 SMNVEV (reference sequence). The CDR3 has 13 amino acids. Trimming stripped 3 bases from V and 5 bases from J, with 10 bases between. The CDR3 loop reads CASSLGGRTEAFF. CDR3 coding DNA: TGTGCCAGCAGTTTGGGGGGGCGAACTGAAGCTTTCTTT.

DNA of the CDR3: TGTGCCAGCTCACCACCCCCGGGACAGGGTAACTACAATGAGCAGTTCTTC. Translated: CASSPPPGQGNYNEQFF. The rearrangement links TRBV18 to TRBJ2-1, with TRBD1 matching over 9 bases. Germline CDR1 is KGHSH and CDR2 is LQKENI. CDR3 length: 17 amino acids. V lost 0 bases to trimming and J lost 3 bases; unmatched junction nucleotides: 6.

This chain joins TRBV18 and TRBJ2-2; the D gene is possibly TRBD2 (5 bases). CDR3 length: 15 amino acids. Germline values: CDR1 KGHSH, CDR2 LQKENI. Trimming left V 3 bases short and J 1 base short, with 9 bases between. The DNA for the CDR3 is TGTGCCAGCTCACCCCTAGCAAGGAACACCGGGGAGCTGTTTTTT. Encoded protein: CASSPLARNTGELFF.

The chain joins TRBV5-6 to TRBJ1-2, with D possibly being TRBD1 (6 bases). V lost 0 bases and J lost 5, with 17 bases in between. CDR3 length: 16 amino acids. From germline, CDR1 is SGHDT and CDR2 YYEEEE. The CDR3 spells CASSLVRQAHWYGYTF. The CDR3, as DNA: TGTGCCAGCAGCTTGGTCCGACAGGCCCATTGGTATGGCTACACCTTC.

This clone appeared a single time. CDR3 region: CASSRGLAENEQFF. The DNA for the CDR3 is TGTGCCAGCAGCCGGGGCTTAGCTGAAAATGAGCAGTTCTTC. This chain uses TRBV3-1 (or the pseudogene TRBV3-2) with TRBJ2-1; the D gene is possibly TRBD1 (5 bases). CDR1 is LGHDT, CDR2 YNNKEL, per germline (reference sequence). V shed 4 bases and J shed 7 bases, with 14 bases lying between them. This CDR3 contains 14 residues.

The chain recombines TRBV5-1 with TRBJ2-5; 8 positions agree with TRBD2. Germline CDR1 reads SGHRS; CDR2 reads YFSETQ. This CDR3 is 14 amino acids long. The junction had 6 bases not matched to a gene; V was cut back by 4 bases and J by 4 bases. This CDR3 reads CASSPGLGGETQYF. CDR3 DNA sequence: TGCGCCAGCAGCCCGGGACTAGGGGGAGAGACCCAGTACTTC. The full variable domain, completed using reference TRBV5-1 and TRBJ2-5, is KAGVTQTPRYLIKTRGQQVTLSCSPISGHRSVSWYQQTPGQGLQFLFEYFSETQRNKGNFPGRFSGRQFSNSRSEMNVSTLELGDSALYLCASSPGLGGETQYFGPGTRLLVL.